The clone carrying this TCR beta chain has only one observation. Its cognate antigen is unknown. The sample originates from a study of cytomegalovirus exposure and HLA in healthy donors. Study results and limitations: The classifier was said to identify cytomegalovirus status with high specificity and sensitivity. Rare sequences made up most TCRs, while some public TCRs were found in many donors.

TCRdb's table, derived via immunoSEQ multiplex PCR, lists solely in-frame clones and lacks some. The repertoire has under 200,000 clones, around 96% of them found once; the top ten carry about 0.89%. The receptor was derived from a young woman in good health and CMV-seronegative. The sample taken for sequencing was PBMCs.

CDR3 amino acids: CASSWDRATGQPQHF. The CDR3 bases are TGTGCCAGCAGCTGGGACAGGGCGACAGGTCAGCCCCAGCATTTT. The gene calls are TRBV28 and TRBJ1-5; 9 bases are shared with TRBD1. The ends lost 6 bases at V and 6 bases at J; junction bases unmatched: 9. The CDR3 consists of 15 residues. Looked up from germline, CDR1 is MDHEN and CDR2 is SYDVKM.